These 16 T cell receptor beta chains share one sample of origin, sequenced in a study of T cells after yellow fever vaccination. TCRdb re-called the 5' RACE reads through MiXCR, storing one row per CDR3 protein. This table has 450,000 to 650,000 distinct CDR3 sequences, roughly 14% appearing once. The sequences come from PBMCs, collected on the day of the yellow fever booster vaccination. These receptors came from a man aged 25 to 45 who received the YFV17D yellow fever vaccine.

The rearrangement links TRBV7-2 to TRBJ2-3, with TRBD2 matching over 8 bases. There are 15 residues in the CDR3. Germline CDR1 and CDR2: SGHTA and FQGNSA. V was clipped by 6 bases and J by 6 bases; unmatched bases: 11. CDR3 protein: CASRAAGGARDTQYF. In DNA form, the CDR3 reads TGTGCCAGCAGAGCAGCCGGGGGGGCAAGGGATACGCAGTATTTT. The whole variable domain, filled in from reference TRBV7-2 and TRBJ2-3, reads GAGVSQSPSNKVTEKGKDVELRCDPISGHTALYWYRQSLGQGLEFLIYFQGNSAPDKSGLPSDRFSAERTGGSVSTLTIQRTQQEDSAVYLCASRAAGGARDTQYFGPGTRLTVL.

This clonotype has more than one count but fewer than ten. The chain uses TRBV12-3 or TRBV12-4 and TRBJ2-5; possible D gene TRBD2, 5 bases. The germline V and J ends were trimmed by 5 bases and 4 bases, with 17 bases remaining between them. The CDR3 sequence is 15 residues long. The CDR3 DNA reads TGTGCCAGCAGTCCACTCGTGGGCCTAGCAGAGACCCAGTACTTC. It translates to CASSPLVGLAETQYF.

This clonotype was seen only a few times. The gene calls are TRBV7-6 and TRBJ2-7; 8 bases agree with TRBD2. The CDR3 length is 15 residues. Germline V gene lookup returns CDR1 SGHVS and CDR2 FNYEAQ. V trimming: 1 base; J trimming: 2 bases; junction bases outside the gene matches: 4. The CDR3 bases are TGTGCCAGCAGCTTAGGTAGCGGGATGACCTACGAGCAGTACTTC. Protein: CASSLGSGMTYEQYF. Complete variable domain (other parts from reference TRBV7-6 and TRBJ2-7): GAGVSQSPRYKVTKRGQDVALRCDPISGHVSLYWYRQALGQGPEFLTYFNYEAQQDKSGLPNDRFSAERPEGSISTLTIQRTEQRDSAMYRCASSLGSGMTYEQYFGPGTRLTVT.

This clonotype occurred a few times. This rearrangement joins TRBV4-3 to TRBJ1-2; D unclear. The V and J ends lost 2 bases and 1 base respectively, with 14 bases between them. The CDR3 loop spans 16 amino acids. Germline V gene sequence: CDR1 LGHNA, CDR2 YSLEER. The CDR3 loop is CASSQFGRVFNYGYTF. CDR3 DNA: TGCGCCAGCAGCCAATTTGGACGGGTTTTTAACTATGGCTACACCTTC.

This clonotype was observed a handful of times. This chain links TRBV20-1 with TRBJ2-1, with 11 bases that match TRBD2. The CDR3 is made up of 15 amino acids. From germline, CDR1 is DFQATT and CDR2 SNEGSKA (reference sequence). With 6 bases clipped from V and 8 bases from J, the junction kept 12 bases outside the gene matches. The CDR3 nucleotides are TGCAGTGCCCCCCTCGCTAGCGGGAGGAACGATGAGCAGTTCTTC. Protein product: CSAPLASGRNDEQFF.

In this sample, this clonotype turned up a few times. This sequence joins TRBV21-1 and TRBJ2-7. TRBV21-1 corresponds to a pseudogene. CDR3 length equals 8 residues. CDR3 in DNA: TGTGCCCCGAACGAGCAGTACTTC. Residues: CAPNEQYF.

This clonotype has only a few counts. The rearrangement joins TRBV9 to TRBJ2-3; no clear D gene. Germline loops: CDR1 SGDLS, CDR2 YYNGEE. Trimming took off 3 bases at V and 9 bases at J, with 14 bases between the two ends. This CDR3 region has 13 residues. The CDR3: CASSAYTDGTQYF. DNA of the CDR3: TGTGCCAGCAGCGCCTACACCGACGGCACGCAGTATTTT.

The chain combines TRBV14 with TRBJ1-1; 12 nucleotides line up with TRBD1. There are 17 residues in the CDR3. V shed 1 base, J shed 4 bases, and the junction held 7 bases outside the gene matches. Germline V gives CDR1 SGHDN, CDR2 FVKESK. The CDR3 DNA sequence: TGTGCCAGCAGCCAAGGGGGGACAGGGGGCTGGGTCACTGAAGCTTTCTTT. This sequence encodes CASSQGGTGGWVTEAFF.

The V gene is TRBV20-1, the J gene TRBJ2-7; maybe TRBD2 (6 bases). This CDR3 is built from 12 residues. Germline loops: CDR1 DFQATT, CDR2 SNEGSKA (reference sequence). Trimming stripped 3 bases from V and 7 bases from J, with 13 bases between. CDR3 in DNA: TGCAGTGCTAGGCCCCGTGCGGGGGAGCAGTACTTC. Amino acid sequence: CSARPRAGEQYF.

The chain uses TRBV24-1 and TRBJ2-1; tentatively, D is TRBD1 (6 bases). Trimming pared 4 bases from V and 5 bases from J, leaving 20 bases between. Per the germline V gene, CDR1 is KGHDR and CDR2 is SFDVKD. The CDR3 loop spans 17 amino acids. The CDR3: CATSDLGGFNSNNEQFF. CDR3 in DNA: TGTGCCACCAGTGACCTAGGGGGATTCAATAGCAACAATGAGCAGTTCTTC.

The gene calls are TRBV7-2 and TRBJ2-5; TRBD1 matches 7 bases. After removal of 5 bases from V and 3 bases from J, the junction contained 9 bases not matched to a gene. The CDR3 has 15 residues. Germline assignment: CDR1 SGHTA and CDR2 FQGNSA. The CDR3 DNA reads TGTGCCAGCAGCAAAACGGGACAGTTCGAAGAGACCCAGTACTTC. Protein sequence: CASSKTGQFEETQYF.

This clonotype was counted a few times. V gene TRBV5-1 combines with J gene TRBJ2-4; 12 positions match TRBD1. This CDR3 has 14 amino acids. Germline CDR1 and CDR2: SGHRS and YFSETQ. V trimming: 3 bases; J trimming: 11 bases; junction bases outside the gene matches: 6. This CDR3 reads CASSSPGQGALQYF. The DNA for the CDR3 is TGCGCCAGCAGCTCCCCGGGACAGGGGGCGCTTCAGTACTTC.

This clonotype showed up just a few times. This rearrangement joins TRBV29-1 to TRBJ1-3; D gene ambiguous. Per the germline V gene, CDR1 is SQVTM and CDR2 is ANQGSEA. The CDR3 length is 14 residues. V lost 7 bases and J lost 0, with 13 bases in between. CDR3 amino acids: CSGIDEFSGNTIYF. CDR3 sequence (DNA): TGCAGCGGGATAGACGAATTCTCTGGAAACACCATATATTTT.

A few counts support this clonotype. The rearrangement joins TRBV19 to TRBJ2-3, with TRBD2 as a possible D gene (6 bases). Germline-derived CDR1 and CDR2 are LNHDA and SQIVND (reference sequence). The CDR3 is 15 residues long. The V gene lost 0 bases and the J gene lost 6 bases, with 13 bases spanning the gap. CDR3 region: CASSIERGSSDTQYF. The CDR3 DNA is TGTGCCAGTAGTATAGAGCGGGGATCATCTGATACGCAGTATTTT.

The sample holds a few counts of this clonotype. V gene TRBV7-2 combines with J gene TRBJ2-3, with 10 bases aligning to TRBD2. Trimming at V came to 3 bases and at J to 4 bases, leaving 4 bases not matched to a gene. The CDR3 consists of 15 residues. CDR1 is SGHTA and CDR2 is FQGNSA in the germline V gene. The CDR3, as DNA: TGTGCCAGCAGCTTTCTAGCGGGAGATGCAGATACGCAGTATTTT. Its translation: CASSFLAGDADTQYF.

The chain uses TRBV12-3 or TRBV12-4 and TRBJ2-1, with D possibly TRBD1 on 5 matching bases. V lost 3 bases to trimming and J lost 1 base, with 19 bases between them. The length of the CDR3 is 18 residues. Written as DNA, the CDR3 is TGTGCCAGCAGTTTTGAAAGAACAGGTGGATCTTCCTACAATGAGCAGTTCTTC. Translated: CASSFERTGGSSYNEQFF.